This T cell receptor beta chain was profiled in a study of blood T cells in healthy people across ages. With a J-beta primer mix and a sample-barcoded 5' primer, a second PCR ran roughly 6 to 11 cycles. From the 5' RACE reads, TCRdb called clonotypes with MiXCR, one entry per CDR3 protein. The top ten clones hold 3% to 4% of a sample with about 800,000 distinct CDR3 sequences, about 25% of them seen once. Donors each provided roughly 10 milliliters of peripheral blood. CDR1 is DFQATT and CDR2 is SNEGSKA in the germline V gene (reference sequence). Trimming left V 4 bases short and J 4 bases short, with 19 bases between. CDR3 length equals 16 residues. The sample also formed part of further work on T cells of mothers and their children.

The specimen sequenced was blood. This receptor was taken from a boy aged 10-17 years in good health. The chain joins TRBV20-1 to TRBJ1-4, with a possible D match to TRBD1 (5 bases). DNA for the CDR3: TGCAGTGCTAAACCCTATCGGGAGGGGAGTAATGAAAAACTGTTTTTT. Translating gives CSAKPYREGSNEKLFF.